Shown below are 12 T cell receptor beta chains from a single sample sequenced in a study of blood T cells in healthy people across ages. Alongside a J-beta primer mix, a sample-barcoded 5' primer served in a second PCR lasting roughly 6 to 11 cycles. MiXCR, applied by TCRdb to the 5' RACE reads, yields one record per CDR3 protein. This sample yields under 750,000 distinct CDR3 sequences, of which roughly 48% are seen a single time; about 22% belongs to the top ten. The sequencing sample was made of blood. The receptors here all came from a man at least 80 years old in good health.

This sequence joins TRBV7-9 and TRBJ2-6; 9 nucleotides line up with TRBD1. Germline trimming cut 5 bases from V and 6 bases from J; bases unmatched to any gene: 11. There are 17 residues in the CDR3. CDR1 is SEHNR, CDR2 FQNEAQ, per germline (reference sequence). The CDR3 here is CASSPDRGLRKANVLTF. The DNA of the CDR3 is TGTGCCAGCAGCCCGGACAGGGGACTCCGAAAGGCCAACGTCCTGACTTTC.

This clonotype appeared once. Germline and junction disagree at one end, which may indicate a read error. The genes are TRBV20-1 and TRBJ2-5, with a weak D call TRBD2 (6 bases). CDR3 size: 15 residues. Germline CDR1 reads DFQATT; CDR2 reads SNEGSKA (reference sequence). CDR3 sequence: CSATNAGRDRETQYF. CDR3 sequence (DNA): TGCAGTGCTACCAACGCGGGGAGAGACCGAGAGACCCAGTACTTT.

The CDR3 spells CSASFQGAEAFF. The CDR3 DNA is TGCAGTGCAAGTTTTCAGGGGGCTGAAGCTTTCTTT. The chain recombines TRBV20-1 with TRBJ1-1; 7 nucleotides align to TRBD1. Per germline, CDR1 DFQATT and CDR2 SNEGSKA (reference sequence). After removal of 6 bases from V and 6 bases from J, the junction contained 7 bases not matched to a gene. The CDR3 runs to 12 residues.

The V and J genes are TRBV29-1 and TRBJ2-3; 12 bases are shared with TRBD1. This CDR3 spans 14 amino acids. The germline gives CDR1 SQVTM, CDR2 ANQGSEA. V shed 6 bases and J 5 bases; nucleotides not matched to a gene: 6. The CDR3 protein is CSVRGQGAVDTQYF. The CDR3 region has the DNA TGCAGCGTCAGGGGACAGGGGGCGGTAGATACGCAGTATTTT.

The sample holds a few counts of this clonotype. The V gene is TRBV9, the J gene TRBJ2-3; D not certain. Germline-derived CDR1 and CDR2 are SGDLS and YYNGEE. The V end lost 4 bases, the J end lost 0 bases, and 15 bases lay between the germline ends. This CDR3 has 16 residues. The CDR3 loop reads CASSNRAAASTDTQYF. The CDR3 DNA is TGTGCCAGCAGCAATAGGGCGGCCGCTAGCACAGATACGCAGTATTTT.

V usage is TRBV20-1 and J usage is TRBJ2-3, with D hard to call. The CDR3 sequence is 14 residues long. CDR1 is DFQATT, CDR2 SNEGSKA, per germline (reference sequence). The ends were cut back, 1 base at V and 3 bases at J, with 11 bases in the middle. CDR3 residues: CSARGQVGTDTQYF. CDR3 in DNA: TGCAGTGCTAGAGGCCAGGTTGGGACAGATACGCAGTATTTT.

The chain is built from TRBV18 and TRBJ2-3; TRBD1 matches 7 bases. In germline, CDR1 is KGHSH, CDR2 LQKENI. Trimming cost V 2 bases and J 1 base; bases outside gene matches: 6. The CDR3 length is 16 residues. For the CDR3, the DNA is TGTGCCAGCTCACCAGACAGGGCGCGCGGCACAGATACGCAGTATTTT. It encodes CASSPDRARGTDTQYF.

This clonotype showed up just once. The chain combines TRBV6-1 with TRBJ2-3, with 7 bases matching TRBD1. Germline V gene data show CDR1 as MNHNS and CDR2 as SASEGT. The V and J ends lost 2 bases and 1 base, in that order; junction bases with no gene match: 3. This CDR3 has 15 amino acids. The CDR3 bases are TGTGCCAGCAGTGAACAGGGGGAAGGCACAGATACGCAGTATTTT. Its protein is CASSEQGEGTDTQYF.

The table lists this clonotype with a few counts. J is TRBJ2-5 and V is TRBV3-1; 7 nucleotides line up with TRBD1. Germline loops: CDR1 LGHDT, CDR2 YNNKEL (reference sequence). The CDR3 length is 13 residues. Trimming removed 6 bases from V and 5 bases from J; junction bases left unmatched: 6. CDR3 sequence reads: CASSPQGLETQYF. For the CDR3, the DNA is TGTGCCAGCAGTCCACAGGGGTTGGAGACCCAGTACTTC.

V is TRBV7-2 and J is TRBJ2-1; TRBD1 matches 7 bases. The ends lost 3 bases at V and 4 bases at J; junction bases unmatched: 6. Per germline, CDR1 SGHTA and CDR2 FQGNSA. The CDR3 is 15 amino acids. The CDR3 DNA is TGTGCCAGCAGCTTTCCCGGGACAGCGTACAATGAGCAGTTCTTC. Its translation: CASSFPGTAYNEQFF.

The CDR3 region is CASSDTGRNQPQHF. The CDR3 DNA follows: TGTGCCAGCAGTGACACAGGCCGCAATCAGCCCCAGCATTTT. This chain links TRBV12-3 or TRBV12-4 with TRBJ1-5; a weak D match, TRBD1 (5 bases). This CDR3 contains 14 residues. The ends were cut back, 5 bases at V and 2 bases at J, with 10 bases in the middle.

This clonotype was picked up many times. The gene calls are TRBV6-5 and TRBJ2-5; 8 nucleotides line up with TRBD1. CDR1 and CDR2 (germline): MNHEY, SVGAGI. This CDR3 region has 13 residues. J was trimmed by 3 bases and V by 10 bases; bases with no gene match: 7. CDR3 nucleotides: TGTGCCAACAACAGGGGGTCGAAAGAGACCCAGTACTTC. It encodes CANNRGSKETQYF.